This TCR beta chain was found in a study of shared clonotypes between healthy human individuals. Study-level background: Sampling drew on donors who were two women and three men aged 18 to 49. The plates for each donor numbered three CD4 naive, three CD4 memory, two CD8 naive and one CD8 memory. Whole-study findings and limits: Sample collection involved blood only; tissue repertoires are likely different. Depth of sequencing was expected to influence donor clonotype sharing.

Note on this clone: Its target is unknown. Other DNA sequences in the same sample also yield this CDR3.

Naive CD8 isolation took CD45RO-negative cells positively selected for CCR7 and excluded terminally differentiated effector memory CD45RA+ cells. TCRdb's copy holds only in-frame clones and misses some; the assay was immunoSEQ multiplex PCR. The data contain about 2.1 million clones, just over 90% of them singletons. The CDR3 is made up of 14 amino acids. Trimming removed 0 bases from V and 5 bases from J, with 10 bases in between. Germline-derived CDR1 and CDR2 are MNHEY and SVGAGI. Material for sequencing was naive CD8+ T cells from PBMCs. The TCR sequence derives from a man between 18 and 35 years old in good health. Some clones in this sample may be carry-over from other donors' samples. The J gene is TRBJ1-1, the V gene TRBV6-5, with D hard to call. CDR3 loop: CASSYSEGGTEAFF. The CDR3 DNA is TGTGCCAGCAGTTACTCGGAGGGTGGGACTGAAGCTTTCTTT.